The source of this T cell receptor beta chain is a study of blood T cells in healthy people across ages. In each sample, at least 6 million PBMCs were isolated. The authors extracted at least 6 micrograms of total RNA per sample. Losses at the gene ends were 8 bases for V and 7 bases for J; bases not matched to a gene: 7. Germline lookup yields CDR1 SNHLY and CDR2 FYNNEI. The CDR3 is made up of 12 amino acids. Study-wide results and caveats: Unsorted PBMC material precluded a definitive naive versus antigen-experienced comparison.

In the case of this clonotype: Its cognate antigen is unknown.

The use of a sample-barcoded 5' primer and a J-beta primer mix characterized a second PCR of about 7 to 12 cycles. TCRdb ran MiXCR on the 5' RACE reads and lists one entry per CDR3 protein. The table lists roughly 800,000 distinct CDR3 sequences, 58% of them singletons. This clonotype originated in a man aged 25-45 years in good health. The rearrangement uses TRBV2 and TRBJ2-5, with 7 bases fitting TRBD1. Sequenced: blood. The CDR3 DNA is TGTGCCAGCGCCGGGGCAGGGGGGACCCAGTACTTC. Translated, it gives CASAGAGGTQYF. The full variable domain, completed using reference TRBV2 and TRBJ2-5, is EPEVTQTPSHQVTQMGQEVILRCVPISNHLYFYWYRQILGQKVEFLVSFYNNEISEKSEIFDDQFSVERPDGSNFTLKIRSTKLEDSAMYFCASAGAGGTQYFGPGTRLLVL.